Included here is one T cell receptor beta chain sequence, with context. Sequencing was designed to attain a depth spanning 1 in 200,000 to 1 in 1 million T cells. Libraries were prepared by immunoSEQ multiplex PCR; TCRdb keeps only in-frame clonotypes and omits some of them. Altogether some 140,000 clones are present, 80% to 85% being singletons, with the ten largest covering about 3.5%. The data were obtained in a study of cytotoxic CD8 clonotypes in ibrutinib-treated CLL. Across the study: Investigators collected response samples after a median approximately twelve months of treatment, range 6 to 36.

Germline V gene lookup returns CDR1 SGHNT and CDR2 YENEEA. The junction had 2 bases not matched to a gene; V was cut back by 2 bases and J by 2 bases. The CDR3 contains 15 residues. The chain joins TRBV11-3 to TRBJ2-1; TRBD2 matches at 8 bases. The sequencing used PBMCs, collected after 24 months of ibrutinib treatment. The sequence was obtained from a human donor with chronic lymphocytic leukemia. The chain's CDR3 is CASSLTAGAYNEQFF. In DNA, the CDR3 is TGTGCCAGCAGCTTAACAGCGGGGGCCTACAATGAGCAGTTCTTC. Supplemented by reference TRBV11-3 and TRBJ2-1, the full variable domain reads EAGVVQSPRYKIIEKKQPVAFWCNPISGHNTLYWYLQNLGQGPELLIRYENEEAVDDSQLPKDRFSAERLKGVDSTLKIQPAELGDSAVYLCASSLTAGAYNEQFFGPGTRLTVL.